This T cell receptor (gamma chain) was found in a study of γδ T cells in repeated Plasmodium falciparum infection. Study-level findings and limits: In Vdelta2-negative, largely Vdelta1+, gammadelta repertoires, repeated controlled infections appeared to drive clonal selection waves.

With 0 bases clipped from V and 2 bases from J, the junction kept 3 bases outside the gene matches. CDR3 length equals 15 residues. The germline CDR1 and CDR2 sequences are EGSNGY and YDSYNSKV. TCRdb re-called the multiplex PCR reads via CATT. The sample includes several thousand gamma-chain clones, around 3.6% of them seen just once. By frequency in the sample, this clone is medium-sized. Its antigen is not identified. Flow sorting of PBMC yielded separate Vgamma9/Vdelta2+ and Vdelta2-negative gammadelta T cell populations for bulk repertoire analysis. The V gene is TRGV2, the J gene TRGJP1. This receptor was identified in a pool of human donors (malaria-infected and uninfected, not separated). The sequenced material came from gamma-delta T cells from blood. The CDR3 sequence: CATWDGQTTGWFKIF. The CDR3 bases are TGTGCCACCTGGGACGGGCAGACCACTGGTTGGTTCAAGATATTT.